This T cell receptor (beta chain) stems from a study of post-analysis software for immune sequencing data. Findings of the study overall: TRBV segments more frequent in patients than in controls numbered roughly 5 and included TRBV5-6, TRBV5-1 and TRBV20-1.

TCR beta cDNA libraries included unique molecular identifiers. MiXCR, applied by TCRdb to the PCR reads, yields one record per CDR3 protein. The repertoire holds about 770,000 distinct CDR3 sequences, with approximately 44% as singletons. On this clonotype: Its antigen is not known.

V was cut by 4 bases and J by 5 bases, with 17 bases left in between. The CDR3 contains 15 residues. CDR1 and CDR2 (germline): SGHDN, FVKESK. The J gene is TRBJ2-5, the V gene TRBV14; D gene uncertain. This receptor was taken from a girl under 18 with multiple sclerosis. Specimen: blood. The CDR3 coding sequence is TGTGCCAGCAGCCGGGGATCGCAAGGGTGGGAGACCCAGTACTTC. As protein: CASSRGSQGWETQYF.